This TCR beta chain was identified in a study of response to subunit inactivated influenza vaccine. This clonotype was picked up many times. The CDR3 loop spans 15 amino acids. Deletions cut 0 bases from V and 4 bases from J, with 12 bases between. CDR1 MNHEY and CDR2 SVGEGT come from the germline V gene. TCRdb passed the RT-PCR reads through MiXCR, listing each CDR3 protein once. The sample comprises more than 200,000 distinct CDR3 sequences, less than 15% of which are singletons, and approximately 8.4% rests with the top ten. This TCR came from a man aged 50 or older who received an inactivated influenza vaccine. The gene calls are TRBV6-2 or TRBV6-3 and TRBJ1-1; D unclear. The specimen comprised non-naive T cells sorted from PBMCs, sampled 14 to 15 days before vaccination. CDR3 loop: CASSYSEGPFTEAFF. The CDR3 DNA reads as TGTGCCAGCAGTTACTCGGAAGGGCCGTTCACTGAAGCTTTCTTT.